This record concerns one T cell receptor beta chain sequence. Its antigen is not identified. Other DNA variants within this sample encode the same CDR3. This record comes from a study of cytomegalovirus exposure and HLA in healthy donors. Study-level points and caveats: The study dropped some indistinguishable V segments, TRBV6-2 and TRBV6-3 among them. After further analysis at a later stage, 17,000 or so TCR beta sequences were associated with HLA alleles at 0.05 false discovery rate. Some highly shared sequence variants likely arose as a pipeline artifact. TCR beta V segments were, for the most part, productive about 87% or about 30% of the time in an earlier analysis.

J was trimmed by 1 base and V by 4 bases; bases with no gene match: 0. Looked up from germline, CDR1 is LNHDA and CDR2 is SQIVND (reference sequence). This CDR3 comprises 13 residues. Primers included in the PCR were 60 Vbeta and 13 Jbeta primers. Sequenced by immunoSEQ multiplex PCR; TCRdb stores in-frame clones only, minus some. The sample holds about 140,000 clones, about four fifths seen once. The TCR originated in a woman aged 35 to 49 in good health and CMV-seropositive. The V call is TRBV19, the J call TRBJ1-1; 7 bases fit TRBD1. The sequencing sample was made of PBMCs. This chain's CDR3 is CASSRQGNTEAFF. As DNA, the CDR3 is TGTGCCAGTAGTAGACAGGGGAACACTGAAGCTTTCTTT.